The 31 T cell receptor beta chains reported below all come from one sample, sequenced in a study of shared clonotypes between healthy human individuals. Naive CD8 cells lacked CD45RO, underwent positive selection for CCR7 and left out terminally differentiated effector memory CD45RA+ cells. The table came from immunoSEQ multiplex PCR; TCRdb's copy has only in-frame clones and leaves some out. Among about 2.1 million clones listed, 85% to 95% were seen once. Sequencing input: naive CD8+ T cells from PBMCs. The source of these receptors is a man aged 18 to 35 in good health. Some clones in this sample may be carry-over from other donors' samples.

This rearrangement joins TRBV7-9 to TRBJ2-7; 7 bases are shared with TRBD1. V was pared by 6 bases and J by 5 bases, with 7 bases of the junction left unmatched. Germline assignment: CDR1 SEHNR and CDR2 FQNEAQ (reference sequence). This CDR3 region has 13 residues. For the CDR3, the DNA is TGTGCCAGCAGAACAGGGGTTCTTCACGAGCAGTACTTC. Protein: CASRTGVLHEQYF. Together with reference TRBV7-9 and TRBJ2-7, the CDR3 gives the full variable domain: DTGVSQNPRHKITKRGQNVTFRCDPISEHNRLYWYRQTLGQGPEFLTYFQNEAQLEKSRLLSDRFSAERPKGSFSTLEIQRTEQGDSAMYLCASRTGVLHEQYFGPGTRLTVT.

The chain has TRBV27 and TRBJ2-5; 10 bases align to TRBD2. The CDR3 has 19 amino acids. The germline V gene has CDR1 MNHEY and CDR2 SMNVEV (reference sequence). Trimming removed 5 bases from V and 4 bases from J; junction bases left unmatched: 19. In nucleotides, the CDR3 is TGTGCCAGCAGTACACCGGGGGTAGCGGGAGGTGAAGTTGTAGAGACCCAGTACTTC. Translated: CASSTPGVAGGEVVETQYF.

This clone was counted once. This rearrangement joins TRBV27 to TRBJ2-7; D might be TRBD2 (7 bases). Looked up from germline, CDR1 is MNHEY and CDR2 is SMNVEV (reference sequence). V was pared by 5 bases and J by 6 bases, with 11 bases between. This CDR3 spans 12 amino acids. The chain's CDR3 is CASSGGGGEQYF. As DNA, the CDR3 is TGTGCCAGCAGTGGGGGCGGGGGCGAGCAGTACTTC.

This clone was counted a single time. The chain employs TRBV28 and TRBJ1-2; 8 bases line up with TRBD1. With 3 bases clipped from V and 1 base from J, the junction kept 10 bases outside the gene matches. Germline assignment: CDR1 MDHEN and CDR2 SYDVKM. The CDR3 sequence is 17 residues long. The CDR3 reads CASSFTQGVVVNYGYTF. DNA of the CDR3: TGTGCCAGCAGTTTTACACAGGGGGTAGTGGTTAACTATGGCTACACCTTC.

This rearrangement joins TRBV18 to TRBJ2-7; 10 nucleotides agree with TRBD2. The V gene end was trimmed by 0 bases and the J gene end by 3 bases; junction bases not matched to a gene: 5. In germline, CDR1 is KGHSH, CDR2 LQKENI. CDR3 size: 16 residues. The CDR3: CASSPPASGRGYEQYF. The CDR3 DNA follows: TGTGCCAGCTCACCACCGGCTAGCGGGAGAGGCTACGAGCAGTACTTC.

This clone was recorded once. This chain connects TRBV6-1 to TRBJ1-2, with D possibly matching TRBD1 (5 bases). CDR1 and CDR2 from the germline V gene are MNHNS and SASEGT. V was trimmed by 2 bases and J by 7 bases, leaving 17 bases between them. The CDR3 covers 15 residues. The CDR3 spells CASSEIAGPGTGYTF. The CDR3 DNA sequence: TGTGCCAGCAGTGAAATAGCTGGTCCAGGGACTGGCTACACCTTC.

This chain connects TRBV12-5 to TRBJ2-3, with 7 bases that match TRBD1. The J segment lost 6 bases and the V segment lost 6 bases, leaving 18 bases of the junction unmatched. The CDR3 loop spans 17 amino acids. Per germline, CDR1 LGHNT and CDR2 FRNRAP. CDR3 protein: CASGLEILQGNADTQYF. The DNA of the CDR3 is TGTGCTAGTGGACTAGAAATCTTACAGGGGAATGCTGATACGCAGTATTTT.

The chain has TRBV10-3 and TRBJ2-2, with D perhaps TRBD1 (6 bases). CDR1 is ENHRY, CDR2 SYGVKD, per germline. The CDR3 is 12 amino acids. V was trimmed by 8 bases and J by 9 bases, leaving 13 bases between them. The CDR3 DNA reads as TGTGCCATCGGGACACCGGGTTGGGAGCTGTTTTTT. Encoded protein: CAIGTPGWELFF.

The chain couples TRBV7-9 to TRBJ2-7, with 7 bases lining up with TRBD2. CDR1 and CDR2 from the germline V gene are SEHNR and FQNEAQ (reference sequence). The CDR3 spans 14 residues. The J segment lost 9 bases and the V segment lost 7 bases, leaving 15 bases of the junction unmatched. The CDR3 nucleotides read TGTGCCAGCACCATAGTGGAACGGGAGGTCGGGCAGTACTTC. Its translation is CASTIVEREVGQYF.

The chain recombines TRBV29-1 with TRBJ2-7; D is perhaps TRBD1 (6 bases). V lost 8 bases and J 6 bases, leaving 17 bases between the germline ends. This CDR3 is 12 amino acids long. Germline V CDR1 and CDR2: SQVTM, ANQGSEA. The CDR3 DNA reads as TGCAGCACCCGCCGGGCAGGGGCCGAGCAGTACTTC. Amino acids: CSTRRAGAEQYF.

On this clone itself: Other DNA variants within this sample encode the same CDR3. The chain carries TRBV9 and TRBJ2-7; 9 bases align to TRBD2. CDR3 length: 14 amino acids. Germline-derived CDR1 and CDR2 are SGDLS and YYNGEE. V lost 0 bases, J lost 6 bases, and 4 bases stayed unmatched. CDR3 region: CASSVGGGAREQYF. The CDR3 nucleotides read TGTGCCAGCAGCGTAGGCGGGGGGGCGCGCGAGCAGTACTTC.

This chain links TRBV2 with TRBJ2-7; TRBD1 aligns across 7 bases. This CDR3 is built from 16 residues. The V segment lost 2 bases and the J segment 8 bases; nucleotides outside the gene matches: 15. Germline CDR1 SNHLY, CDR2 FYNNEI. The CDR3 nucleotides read TGTGCCAGCAGTGAACTCGACCCGGGACAGTTCTCCCAGCAGTACTTC. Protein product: CASSELDPGQFSQQYF.

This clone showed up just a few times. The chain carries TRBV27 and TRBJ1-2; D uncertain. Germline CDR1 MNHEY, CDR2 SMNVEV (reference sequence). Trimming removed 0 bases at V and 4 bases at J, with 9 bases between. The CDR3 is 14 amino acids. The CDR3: CASSLSGSAYGYTF. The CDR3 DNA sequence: TGTGCCAGCAGTTTATCGGGTTCCGCCTATGGCTACACCTTC.

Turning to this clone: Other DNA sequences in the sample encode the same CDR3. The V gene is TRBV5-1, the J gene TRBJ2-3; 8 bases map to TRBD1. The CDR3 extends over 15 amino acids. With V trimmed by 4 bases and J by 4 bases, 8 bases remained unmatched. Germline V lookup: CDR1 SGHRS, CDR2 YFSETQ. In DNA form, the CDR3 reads TGCGCCAGCAGCCGTGGACAGGGAGAAGCAGATACGCAGTATTTT. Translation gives CASSRGQGEADTQYF.

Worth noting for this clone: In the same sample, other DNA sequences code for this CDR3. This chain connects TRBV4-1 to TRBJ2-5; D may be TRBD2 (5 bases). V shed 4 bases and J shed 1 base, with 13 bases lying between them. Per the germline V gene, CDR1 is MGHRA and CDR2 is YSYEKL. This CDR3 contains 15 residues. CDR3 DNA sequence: TGCGCCAGCAGCCCCAGAATAGGAGGCCAAGAGACCCAGTACTTC. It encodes CASSPRIGGQETQYF.

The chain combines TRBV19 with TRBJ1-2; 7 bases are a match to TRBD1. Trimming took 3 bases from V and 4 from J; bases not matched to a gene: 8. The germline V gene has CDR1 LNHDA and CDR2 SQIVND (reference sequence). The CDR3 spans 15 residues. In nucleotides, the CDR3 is TGTGCCAGTAGTATGGGGAGGGGGCGCGTCTATGGCTACACCTTC. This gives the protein CASSMGRGRVYGYTF.

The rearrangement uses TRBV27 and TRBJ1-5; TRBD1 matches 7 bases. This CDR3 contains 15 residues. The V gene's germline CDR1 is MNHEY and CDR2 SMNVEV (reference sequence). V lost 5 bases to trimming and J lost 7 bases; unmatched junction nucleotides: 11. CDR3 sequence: CASSPRQGSQQPQHF. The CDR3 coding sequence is TGTGCCAGCAGTCCGAGACAGGGCTCTCAACAGCCCCAGCATTTT.

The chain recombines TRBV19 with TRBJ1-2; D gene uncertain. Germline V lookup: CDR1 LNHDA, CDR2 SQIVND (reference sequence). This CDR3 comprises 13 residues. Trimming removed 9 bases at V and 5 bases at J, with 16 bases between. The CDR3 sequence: CASDTRPPYGYTF. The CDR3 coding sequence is TGTGCCAGCGATACGCGGCCACCATATGGCTACACCTTC.

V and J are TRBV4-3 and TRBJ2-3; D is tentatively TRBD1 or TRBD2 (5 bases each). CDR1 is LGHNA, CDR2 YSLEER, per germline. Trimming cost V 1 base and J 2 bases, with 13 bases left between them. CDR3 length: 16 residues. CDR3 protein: CASSQGVGPHTDTQYF. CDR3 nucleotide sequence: TGCGCCAGCAGCCAAGGCGTGGGACCACACACAGATACGCAGTATTTT.

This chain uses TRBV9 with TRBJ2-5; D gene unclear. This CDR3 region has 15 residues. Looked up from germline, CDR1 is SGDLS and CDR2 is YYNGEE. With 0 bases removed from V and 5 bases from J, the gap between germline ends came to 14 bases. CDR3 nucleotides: TGTGCCAGCAGCGTAGCTACGACTGCCTCGGAGACCCAGTACTTC. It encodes CASSVATTASETQYF.

CDR3 region: CASSPGWGGNYNEQFF. The DNA for the CDR3 is TGTGCCAGCAGCCCCGGGTGGGGGGGAAACTACAATGAGCAGTTCTTC. The rearrangement uses TRBV9 and TRBJ2-1, with TRBD2 identical over 7 bases. In germline, CDR1 is SGDLS, CDR2 YYNGEE. Losses at the gene ends were 4 bases for V and 3 bases for J; bases not matched to a gene: 10. The CDR3 spans 16 residues.

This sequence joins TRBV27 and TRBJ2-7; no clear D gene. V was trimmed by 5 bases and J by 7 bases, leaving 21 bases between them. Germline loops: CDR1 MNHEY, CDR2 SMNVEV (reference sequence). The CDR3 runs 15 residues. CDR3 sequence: CASSPTTNIMEEQYF. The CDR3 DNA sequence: TGTGCCAGCAGTCCCACCACGAATATTATGGAAGAGCAGTACTTC.

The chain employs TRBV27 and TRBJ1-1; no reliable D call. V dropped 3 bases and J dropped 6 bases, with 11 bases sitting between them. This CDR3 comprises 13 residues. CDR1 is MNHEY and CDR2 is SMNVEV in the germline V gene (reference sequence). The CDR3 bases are TGTGCCAGCAGTTTTAAGGTTTGGGCTGAAGCTTTCTTT. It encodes CASSFKVWAEAFF.

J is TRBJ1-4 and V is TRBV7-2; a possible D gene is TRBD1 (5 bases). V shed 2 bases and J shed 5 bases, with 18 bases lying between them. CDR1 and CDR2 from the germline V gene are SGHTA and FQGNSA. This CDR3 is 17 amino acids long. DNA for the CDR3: TGTGCCAGCAGCTTAACAAGGGGCAGGGCTTTAAATGAAAAACTGTTTTTT. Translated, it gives CASSLTRGRALNEKLFF.

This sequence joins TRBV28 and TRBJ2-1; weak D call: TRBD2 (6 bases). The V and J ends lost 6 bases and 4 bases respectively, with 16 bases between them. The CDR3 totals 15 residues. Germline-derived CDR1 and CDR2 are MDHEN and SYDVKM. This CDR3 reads CASSARRARYNEQFF. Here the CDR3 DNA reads TGTGCCAGCAGCGCAAGGAGGGCCCGGTACAATGAGCAGTTCTTC.

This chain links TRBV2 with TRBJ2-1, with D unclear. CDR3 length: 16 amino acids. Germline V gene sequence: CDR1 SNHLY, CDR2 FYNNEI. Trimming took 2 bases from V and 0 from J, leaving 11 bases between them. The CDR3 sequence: CASSELQLYSYNEQFF. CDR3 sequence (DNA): TGTGCCAGCAGTGAACTTCAGTTATACTCCTACAATGAGCAGTTCTTC.

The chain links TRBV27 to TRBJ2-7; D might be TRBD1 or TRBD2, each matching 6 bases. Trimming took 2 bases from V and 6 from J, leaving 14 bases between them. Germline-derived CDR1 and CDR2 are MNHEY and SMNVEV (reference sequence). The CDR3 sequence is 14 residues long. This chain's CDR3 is CASSLKGGVAEQYF. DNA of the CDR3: TGTGCCAGCAGTTTAAAGGGGGGAGTTGCCGAGCAGTACTTC.

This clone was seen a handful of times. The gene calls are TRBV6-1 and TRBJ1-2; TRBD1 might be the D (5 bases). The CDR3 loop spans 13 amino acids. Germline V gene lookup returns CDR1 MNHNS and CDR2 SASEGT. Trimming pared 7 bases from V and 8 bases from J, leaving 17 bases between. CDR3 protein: CASIEAWGEGYTF. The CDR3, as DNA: TGTGCCAGCATCGAAGCCTGGGGGGAAGGCTACACCTTC.

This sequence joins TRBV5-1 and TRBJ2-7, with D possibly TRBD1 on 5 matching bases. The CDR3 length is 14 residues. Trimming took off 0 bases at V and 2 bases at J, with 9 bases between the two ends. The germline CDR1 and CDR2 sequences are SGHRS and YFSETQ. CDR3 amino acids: CASSLEGFPYEQYF. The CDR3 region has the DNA TGCGCCAGCAGCTTGGAGGGGTTCCCCTACGAGCAGTACTTC.

The CDR3 sequence: CASGLESYANTGELFF. As DNA, the CDR3 is TGTGCTAGTGGTTTGGAATCTTACGCGAACACCGGGGAGCTGTTTTTT. V usage is TRBV12-5 and J usage is TRBJ2-2, with unresolved D. Deletions cut 1 base from V and 0 bases from J, with 9 bases between. Germline V gene data show CDR1 as LGHNT and CDR2 as FRNRAP. The CDR3 covers 16 residues.

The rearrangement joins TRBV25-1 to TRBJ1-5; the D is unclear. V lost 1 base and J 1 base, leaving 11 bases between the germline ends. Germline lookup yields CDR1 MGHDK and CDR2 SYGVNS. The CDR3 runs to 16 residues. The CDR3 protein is CASSELAEGSNQPQHF. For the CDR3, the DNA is TGTGCCAGCAGTGAATTAGCGGAGGGAAGCAATCAGCCCCAGCATTTT. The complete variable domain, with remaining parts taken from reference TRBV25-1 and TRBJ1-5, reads EADIYQTPRYLVIGTGKKITLECSQTMGHDKMYWYQQDPGMELHLIHYSYGVNSTEKGDLSSESTVSRIRTEHFPLTLESARPSHTSQYLCASSELAEGSNQPQHFGDGTRLSIL.